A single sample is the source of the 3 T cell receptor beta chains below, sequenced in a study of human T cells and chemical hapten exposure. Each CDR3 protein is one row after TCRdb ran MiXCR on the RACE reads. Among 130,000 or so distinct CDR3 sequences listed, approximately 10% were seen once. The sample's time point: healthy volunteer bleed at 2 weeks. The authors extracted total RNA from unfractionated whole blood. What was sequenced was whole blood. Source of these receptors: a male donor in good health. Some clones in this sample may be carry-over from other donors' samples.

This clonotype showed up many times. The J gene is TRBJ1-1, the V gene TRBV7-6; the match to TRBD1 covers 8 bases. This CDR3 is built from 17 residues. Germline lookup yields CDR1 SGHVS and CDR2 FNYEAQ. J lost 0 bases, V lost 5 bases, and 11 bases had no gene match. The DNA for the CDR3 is TGTGCCAGCAGCGACCATACTAAACAGGGGGTGAACACTGAAGCTTTCTTT. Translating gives CASSDHTKQGVNTEAFF. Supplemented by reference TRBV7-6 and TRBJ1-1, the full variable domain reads GAGVSQSPRYKVTKRGQDVALRCDPISGHVSLYWYRQALGQGPEFLTYFNYEAQQDKSGLPNDRFSAERPEGSISTLTIQRTEQRDSAMYRCASSDHTKQGVNTEAFFGQGTRLTVV.

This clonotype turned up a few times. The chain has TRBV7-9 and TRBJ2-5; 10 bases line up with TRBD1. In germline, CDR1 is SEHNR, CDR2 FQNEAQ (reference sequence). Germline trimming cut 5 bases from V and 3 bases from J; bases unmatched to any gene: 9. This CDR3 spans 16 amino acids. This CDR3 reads CASSPPGQGIEETQYF. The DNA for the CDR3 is TGTGCCAGCAGCCCCCCGGGACAGGGGATTGAAGAGACCCAGTACTTC. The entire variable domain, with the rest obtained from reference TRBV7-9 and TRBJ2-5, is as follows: DTGVSQNPRHKITKRGQNVTFRCDPISEHNRLYWYRQTLGQGPEFLTYFQNEAQLEKSRLLSDRFSAERPKGSFSTLEIQRTEQGDSAMYLCASSPPGQGIEETQYFGPGTRLLVL.

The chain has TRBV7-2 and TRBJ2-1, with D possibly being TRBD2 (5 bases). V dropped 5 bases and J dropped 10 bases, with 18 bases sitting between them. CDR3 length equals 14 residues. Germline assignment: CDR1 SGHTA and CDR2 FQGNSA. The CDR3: CASSPRGLSDEQFF. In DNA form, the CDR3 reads TGTGCCAGCAGCCCTCGCGGGCTTAGCGACGAGCAGTTCTTC.